This T cell receptor (beta chain) was found in a study of T cell repertoires in cytomegalovirus infection. Study at large: CMV infection plus the matching HLA type was flagged by public TCR beta signatures.

Study results and caveats: Summed frequency of shared TCR beta families picked out CMV carriers who also had the relevant HLA. The ex vivo response was dominated by HLA-C-restricted CMV-specific TCR beta clonotypes.

Germline V CDR1 and CDR2: MDHEN, SYDVKM. This CDR3 contains 16 residues. Trimming cost V 2 bases and J 9 bases, with 20 bases left between them. TCRdb reprocessed the reads via MiXCR and lists one record per CDR3 protein. The sample has some 300,000 distinct CDR3 sequences, roughly 15% seen once. This clonotype was found a few times. The target antigen is unknown. This clonotype was sampled from a human donor in good health (CMV status not recorded). Some clones in this sample may be carry-over from other donors' samples. V usage is TRBV28 and J usage is TRBJ1-3; D remains unclear. The sample taken for sequencing was PBMCs. As DNA, the CDR3 is TGTGCCAGCAGTTTACCCTTTGGGTCCTCTACAACCACCATATATTTT. Translating gives CASSLPFGSSTTTIYF.